Listed here are 18 T cell receptor beta chains from one sample, sequenced in a study of T-cell reconstitution after alpha-beta-depleted transplantation in children. As it was prepared, the TCRbeta library received unique molecular identifiers. Via MiXCR, TCRdb re-called the PCR reads, giving one row per CDR3 protein. The table lists about 460,000 distinct CDR3 sequences, 9.5% to 12% of them singletons. The sequenced sample was PBMCs, mostly from graft donor cells, obtained 180 days after TCRalphabeta/CD19-depleted stem cell transplant. The origin of the receptors is a female patient between 2 and 15 years old who had a stem cell transplant for aplastic anemia, so the T cells may come from the graft donor.

There are many counts of this clonotype. The gene calls are TRBV5-1 and TRBJ2-2, with a possible D match to TRBD2 (5 bases). The V gene lost 5 bases and the J gene lost 3 bases, with 11 bases spanning the gap. In germline, CDR1 is SGHRS, CDR2 YFSETQ. This CDR3 is built from 14 residues. CDR3 nucleotides: TGCGCCAGCAGTTTTTACGGGGACACCGGGGAGCTGTTTTTT. This gives the protein CASSFYGDTGELFF.

This clonotype was observed a handful of times. V gene TRBV28 combines with J gene TRBJ2-7; 7 bases are shared with TRBD1. The CDR3 contains 12 residues. The junction had 5 bases not matched to a gene; V was cut back by 9 bases and J by 3 bases. CDR1 is MDHEN and CDR2 is SYDVKM in the germline V gene. The CDR3 DNA is TGTGCCAGTCGGGACAGATACTACGAGCAGTACGTC. Protein sequence: CASRDRYYEQYV.

This clonotype has a handful of counts. This chain links TRBV28 with TRBJ1-4; 7 bases are a match to TRBD1. Germline trimming cut 3 bases from V and 5 bases from J; bases unmatched to any gene: 3. The CDR3 sequence is 14 residues long. CDR1 MDHEN and CDR2 SYDVKM come from the germline V gene. CDR3 protein: CASSFETGNEKLFF. CDR3 coding DNA: TGTGCCAGCAGTTTTGAGACAGGGAATGAAAAACTGTTTTTT.

The table lists this clonotype with a few counts. The chain uses TRBV7-8 and TRBJ2-1; 7 positions agree with TRBD2. CDR3 size: 15 residues. V gave up 4 bases and J gave up 10 bases; unmatched junction bases: 13. CDR1 and CDR2 from the germline V gene are SGHVS and FQNEAQ. CDR3 DNA: TGTGCCAGCAGCTCTTCCGATCTAGCGGAAAAAGAGCAGTTCTTC. Translating it yields CASSSSDLAEKEQFF.

V is TRBV3-1 and J is TRBJ1-2, with a possible D match to TRBD1 (5 bases). This CDR3 is 17 amino acids long. Germline CDR1 reads LGHDT; CDR2 reads YNNKEL (reference sequence). The V end was cut by 4 bases, the J end by 0 bases, with 18 bases between. The CDR3 sequence: CASSRAGGDVANYGYTF. CDR3 in DNA: TGTGCCAGCAGCCGCGCAGGAGGGGACGTAGCTAACTATGGCTACACCTTC.

This clonotype was observed a handful of times. The V and J genes are TRBV20-1 and TRBJ1-1; tentatively, D is TRBD1 (5 bases). CDR1 DFQATT and CDR2 SNEGSKA come from the germline V gene (reference sequence). The CDR3 spans 11 residues. The V end was cut by 3 bases, the J end by 7 bases, with 9 bases between. As DNA, the CDR3 is TGCAGTGCTAGGAGGGGCGTTGAAGCTTTCTTT. It encodes CSARRGVEAFF.

This clonotype appeared many times. J is TRBJ1-1 and V is TRBV7-2; D is perhaps TRBD1 (5 bases). Trimming stripped 3 bases from V and 3 bases from J, with 14 bases between. There are 15 residues in the CDR3. Germline V gene data show CDR1 as SGHTA and CDR2 as FQGNSA. CDR3 coding DNA: TGTGCCAGCAGCTTCCAGGGACGTCGGGACACTGAAGCTTTCTTT. Its protein product is CASSFQGRRDTEAFF.

Comment on this clonotype: Its ends do not fully match the called genes, so a read error is possible. The chain combines TRBV9 with TRBJ2-6; the D gene is possibly TRBD1 (5 bases). Per germline, CDR1 SGDLS and CDR2 YYNGEE. The CDR3 covers 15 residues. This CDR3 reads CASTTPGEGANGLTF. CDR3 coding DNA: TGTGCCAGCACAACCCCTGGAGAAGGGGCCAACGGCCTGACTTTC. The full variable domain, its missing parts supplied by reference TRBV9 and TRBJ2-6, is DSGVTQTPKHLITATGQRVTLRCSPRSGDLSVYWYQQSLDQGLQFLIQYYNGEERAKGNILERFSAQQFPDLHSELNLSSLELGDSALYFCASTTPGEGANGLTFGAGSRLTVL.

The chain links TRBV18 to TRBJ2-2; TRBD1 matches 8 bases. The junction had 10 bases not matched to a gene; V was cut back by 3 bases and J by 7 bases. This CDR3 has 16 amino acids. Germline CDR1 reads KGHSH; CDR2 reads LQKENI. DNA for the CDR3: TGTGCCAGCTCACCTCCGGGACAGGAGGCCGGCGGGGAGCTGTTTTTT. Translated: CASSPPGQEAGGELFF.

This clonotype was seen a few times. This chain connects TRBV2 to TRBJ2-3; D possibly corresponds to TRBD2 (5 bases). Trimming took off 2 bases at V and 2 bases at J, with 11 bases between the two ends. The CDR3 runs 15 residues. Germline V CDR1 and CDR2: SNHLY, FYNNEI. The CDR3 sequence: CASSEPTDFTDTQYF. Written as DNA, the CDR3 is TGTGCCAGCAGTGAACCCACGGACTTCACAGATACGCAGTATTTT.

The J gene is TRBJ2-7, the V gene TRBV6-2 or TRBV6-3, with TRBD1 matching over 7 bases. Germline CDR1 is MNHEY and CDR2 is SVGEGT. V lost 7 bases, J lost 4 bases, and 16 bases stayed unmatched. The CDR3 sequence is 16 residues long. The CDR3 loop reads CASKERYGDRLYEQYV. The CDR3 coding sequence is TGTGCCAGCAAGGAAAGGTATGGGGACAGACTTTACGAGCAGTACGTC.

The chain uses TRBV7-9 and TRBJ1-5, with 8 bases that match TRBD1. The ends lost 5 bases at V and 7 bases at J; junction bases unmatched: 16. This CDR3 region has 17 residues. Germline lookup yields CDR1 SEHNR and CDR2 FQNEAQ (reference sequence). The CDR3 bases are TGTGCCAGCAGCCCCACGATCTTGACAGGGGTTGAGCAGCCCCAGCATTTT. This translates into CASSPTILTGVEQPQHF.

The chain has TRBV18 and TRBJ2-7; D gene unclear. The germline gives CDR1 KGHSH, CDR2 LQKENI. The V end lost 2 bases, the J end lost 3 bases, and 11 bases lay between the germline ends. This CDR3 is 14 amino acids long. The CDR3 sequence is CASSPSMLCYEQYF. In DNA, the CDR3 is TGTGCCAGCTCACCATCGATGCTGTGCTACGAGCAGTACTTC.

This clonotype was picked up many times. The V and J genes are TRBV7-2 and TRBJ2-2; D is uncertain. Trimming took off 1 base at V and 13 bases at J, with 16 bases between the two ends. This CDR3 contains 14 residues. Germline lookup yields CDR1 SGHTA and CDR2 FQGNSA. The CDR3: CASSLGRTSRVLFF. The CDR3 DNA is TGTGCCAGCAGCTTAGGCCGGACGTCCCGGGTGCTGTTTTTT.

This chain joins TRBV24-1 and TRBJ2-3; 7 bases align to TRBD1. After removal of 1 base from V and 4 bases from J, the junction contained 1 base not matched to a gene. The CDR3 extends over 14 amino acids. The germline CDR1 and CDR2 sequences are KGHDR and SFDVKD. The CDR3 here is CATSDFQGADTQYF. As DNA, the CDR3 is TGTGCCACCAGTGATTTCCAGGGGGCAGATACGCAGTATTTT.

This chain connects TRBV28 to TRBJ2-3; 9 bases are shared with TRBD1. V trimming: 6 bases; J trimming: 2 bases; junction bases outside the gene matches: 12. The CDR3 has 17 residues. Germline CDR1 reads MDHEN; CDR2 reads SYDVKM. The CDR3 loop reads CASSPGQGRTATDTQYF. CDR3 coding DNA: TGTGCCAGCAGCCCGGGACAGGGCCGAACCGCCACAGATACGCAGTATTTT.

J is TRBJ1-1 and V is TRBV7-2; 11 bases are shared with TRBD1. This CDR3 has 16 residues. V dropped 1 base and J dropped 5; count of bases not matched to a gene: 6. CDR1 SGHTA and CDR2 FQGNSA come from the germline V gene. DNA of the CDR3: TGTGCCAGCAGCTTAGGGGGACAGGGGGGGTTGACTGAAGCTTTCTTT. Encoded protein: CASSLGGQGGLTEAFF.

The chain combines TRBV20-1 with TRBJ2-7; D call uncertain. Germline CDR1 and CDR2: DFQATT and SNEGSKA (reference sequence). Trimming left V 4 bases short and J 5 bases short, with 9 bases between. The CDR3 loop spans 11 amino acids. The DNA for the CDR3 is TGCAGTGCTAATCAGGTAAACGAGCAGTACTTC. Amino acid sequence: CSANQVNEQYF.